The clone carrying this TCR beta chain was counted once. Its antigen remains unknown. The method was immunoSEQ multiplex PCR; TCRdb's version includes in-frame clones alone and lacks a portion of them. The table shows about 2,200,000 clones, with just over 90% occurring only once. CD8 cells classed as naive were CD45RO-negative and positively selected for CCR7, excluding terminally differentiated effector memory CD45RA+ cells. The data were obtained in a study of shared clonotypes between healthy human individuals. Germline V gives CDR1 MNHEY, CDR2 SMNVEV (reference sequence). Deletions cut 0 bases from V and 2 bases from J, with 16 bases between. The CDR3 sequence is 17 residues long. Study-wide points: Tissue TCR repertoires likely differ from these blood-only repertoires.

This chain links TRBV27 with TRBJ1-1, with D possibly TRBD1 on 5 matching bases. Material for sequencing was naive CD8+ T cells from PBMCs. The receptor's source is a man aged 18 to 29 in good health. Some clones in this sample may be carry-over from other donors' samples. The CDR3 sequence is CASSLSGGLAGNTEAFF. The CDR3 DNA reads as TGTGCCAGCAGTTTATCCGGGGGACTAGCTGGAAACACTGAAGCTTTCTTT.